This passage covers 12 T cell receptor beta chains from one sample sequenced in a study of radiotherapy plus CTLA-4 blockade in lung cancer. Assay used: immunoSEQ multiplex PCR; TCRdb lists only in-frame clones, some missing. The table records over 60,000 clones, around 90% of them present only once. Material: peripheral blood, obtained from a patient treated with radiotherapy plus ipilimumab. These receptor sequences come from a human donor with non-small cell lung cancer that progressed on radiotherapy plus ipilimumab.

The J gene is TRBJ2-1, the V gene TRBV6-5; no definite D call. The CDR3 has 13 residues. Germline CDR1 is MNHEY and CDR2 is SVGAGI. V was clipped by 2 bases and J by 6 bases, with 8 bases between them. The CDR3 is CASSYDPTNEQFF. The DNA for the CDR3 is TGTGCCAGCAGTTACGATCCCACCAATGAGCAGTTCTTC.

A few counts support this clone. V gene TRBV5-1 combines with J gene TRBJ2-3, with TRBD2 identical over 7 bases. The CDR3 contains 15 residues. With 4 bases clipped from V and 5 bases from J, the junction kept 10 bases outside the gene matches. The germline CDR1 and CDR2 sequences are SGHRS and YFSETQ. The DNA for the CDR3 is TGCGCCAGCAGCCCAGACCGGACTAGTGGAGATACGCAGTATTTT. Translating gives CASSPDRTSGDTQYF.

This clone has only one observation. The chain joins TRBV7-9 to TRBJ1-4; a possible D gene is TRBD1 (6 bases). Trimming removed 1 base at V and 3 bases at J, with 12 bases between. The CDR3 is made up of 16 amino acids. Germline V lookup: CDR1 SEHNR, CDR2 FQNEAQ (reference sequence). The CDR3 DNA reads TGTGCCAGCAGCTTAGACGGGGGCAGGGCTAATGAAAAACTGTTTTTT. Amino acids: CASSLDGGRANEKLFF.

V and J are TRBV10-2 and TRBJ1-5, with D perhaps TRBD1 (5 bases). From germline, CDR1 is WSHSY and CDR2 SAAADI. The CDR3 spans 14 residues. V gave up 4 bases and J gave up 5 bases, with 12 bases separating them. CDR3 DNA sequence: TGCGCCAGCAGTGGAGGGACGGATTATCAGCCCCAGCATTTT. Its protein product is CASSGGTDYQPQHF.

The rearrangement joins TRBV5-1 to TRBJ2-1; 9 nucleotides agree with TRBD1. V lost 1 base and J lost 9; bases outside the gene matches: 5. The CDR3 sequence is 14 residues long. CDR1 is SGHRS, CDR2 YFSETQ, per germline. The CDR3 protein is CASSLYGTGSEQFF. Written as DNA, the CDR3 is TGCGCCAGCAGCTTGTATGGGACAGGGAGTGAGCAGTTCTTC.

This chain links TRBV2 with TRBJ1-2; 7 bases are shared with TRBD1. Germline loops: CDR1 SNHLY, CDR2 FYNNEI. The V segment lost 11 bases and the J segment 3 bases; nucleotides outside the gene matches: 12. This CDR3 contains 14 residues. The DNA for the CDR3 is TGTGCCGGAGAAGCCGGGACAGCGGACTATGGCTACACCTTC. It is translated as CAGEAGTADYGYTF.

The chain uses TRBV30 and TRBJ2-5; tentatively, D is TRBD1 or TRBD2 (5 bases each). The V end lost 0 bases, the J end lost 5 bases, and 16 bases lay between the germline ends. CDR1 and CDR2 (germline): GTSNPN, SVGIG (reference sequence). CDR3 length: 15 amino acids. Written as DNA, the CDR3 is TGTGCCTGGAGTGTCCAGTCGGGGCTCTTGGAGACCCAGTACTTC. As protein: CAWSVQSGLLETQYF.

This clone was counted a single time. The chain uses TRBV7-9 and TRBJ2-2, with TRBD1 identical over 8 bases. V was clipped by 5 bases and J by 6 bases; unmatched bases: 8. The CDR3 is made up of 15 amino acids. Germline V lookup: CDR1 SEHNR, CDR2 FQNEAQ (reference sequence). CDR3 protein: CASSPPGGESGELFF. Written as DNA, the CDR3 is TGTGCCAGCAGCCCCCCAGGGGGCGAATCCGGGGAGCTGTTTTTT.

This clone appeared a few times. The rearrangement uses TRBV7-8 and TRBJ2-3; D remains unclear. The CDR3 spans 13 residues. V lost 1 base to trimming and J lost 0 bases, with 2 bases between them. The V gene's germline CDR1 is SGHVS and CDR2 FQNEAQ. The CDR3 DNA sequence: TGTGCCAGCAGCTTAGGAAGCACAGATACGCAGTATTTT. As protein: CASSLGSTDTQYF.

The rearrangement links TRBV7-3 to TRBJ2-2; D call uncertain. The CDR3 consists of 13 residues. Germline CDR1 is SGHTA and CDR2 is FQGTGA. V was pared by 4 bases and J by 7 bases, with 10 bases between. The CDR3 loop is CASSSRSGGELFF. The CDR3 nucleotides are TGTGCCAGCAGCTCCCGGTCGGGCGGGGAGCTGTTTTTT.

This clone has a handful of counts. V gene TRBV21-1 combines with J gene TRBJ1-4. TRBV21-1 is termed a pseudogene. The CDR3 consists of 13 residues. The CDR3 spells CASSMGRGEKLFF. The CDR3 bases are TGTGCCAGCAGCATGGGACGTGGGGAAAAACTGTTTTTT.

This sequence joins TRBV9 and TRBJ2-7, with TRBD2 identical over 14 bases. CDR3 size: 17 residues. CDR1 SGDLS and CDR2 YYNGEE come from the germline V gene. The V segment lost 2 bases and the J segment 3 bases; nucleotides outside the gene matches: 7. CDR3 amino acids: CASSVLRLAGGLYEQYV. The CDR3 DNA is TGTGCCAGCAGCGTGCTAAGACTAGCGGGAGGGCTCTACGAGCAGTACGTC.